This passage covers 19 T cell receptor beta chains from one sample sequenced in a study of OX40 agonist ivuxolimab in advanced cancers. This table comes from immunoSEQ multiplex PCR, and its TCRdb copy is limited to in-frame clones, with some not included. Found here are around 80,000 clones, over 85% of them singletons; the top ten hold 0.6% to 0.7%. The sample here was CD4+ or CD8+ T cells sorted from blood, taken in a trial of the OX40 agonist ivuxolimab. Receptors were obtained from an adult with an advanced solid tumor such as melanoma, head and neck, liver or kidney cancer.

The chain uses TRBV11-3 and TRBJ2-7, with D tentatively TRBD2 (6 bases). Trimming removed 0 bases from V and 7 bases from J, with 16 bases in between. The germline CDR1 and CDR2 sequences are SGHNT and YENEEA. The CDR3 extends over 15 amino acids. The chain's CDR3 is CASSLDSSGVGEQYF. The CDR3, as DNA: TGTGCCAGCAGCTTAGACTCCTCGGGGGTTGGGGAGCAGTACTTC.

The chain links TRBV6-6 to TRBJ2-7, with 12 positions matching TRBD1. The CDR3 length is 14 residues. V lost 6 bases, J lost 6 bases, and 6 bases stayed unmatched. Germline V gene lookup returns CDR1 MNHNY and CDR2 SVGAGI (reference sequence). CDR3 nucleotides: TGTGCCAGCAGAATGCCGGGACAGGGGGCCGAGCAGTACTTC. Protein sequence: CASRMPGQGAEQYF.

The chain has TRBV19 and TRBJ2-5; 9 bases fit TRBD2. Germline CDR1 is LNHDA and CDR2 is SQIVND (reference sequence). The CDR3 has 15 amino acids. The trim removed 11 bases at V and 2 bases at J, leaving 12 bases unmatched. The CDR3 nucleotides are TGTGCCTCCAGTGCTAGTAGCGGGGGTCAAGAGACCCAGTACTTC. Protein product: CASSASSGGQETQYF.

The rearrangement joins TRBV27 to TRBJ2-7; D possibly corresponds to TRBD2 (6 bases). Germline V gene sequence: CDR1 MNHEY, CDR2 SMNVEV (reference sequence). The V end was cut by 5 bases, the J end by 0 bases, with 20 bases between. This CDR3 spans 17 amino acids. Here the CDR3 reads CASSTSRRARVSYEQYF. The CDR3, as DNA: TGTGCCAGCAGTACTAGCCGCAGGGCCAGGGTCTCCTACGAGCAGTACTTC.

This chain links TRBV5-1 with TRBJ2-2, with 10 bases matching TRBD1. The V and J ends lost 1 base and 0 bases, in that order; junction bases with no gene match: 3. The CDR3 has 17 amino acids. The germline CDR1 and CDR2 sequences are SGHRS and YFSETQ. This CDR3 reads CASSLLGQGTNTGELFF. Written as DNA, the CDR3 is TGCGCCAGCAGCTTGTTGGGACAGGGGACGAACACCGGGGAGCTGTTTTTT.

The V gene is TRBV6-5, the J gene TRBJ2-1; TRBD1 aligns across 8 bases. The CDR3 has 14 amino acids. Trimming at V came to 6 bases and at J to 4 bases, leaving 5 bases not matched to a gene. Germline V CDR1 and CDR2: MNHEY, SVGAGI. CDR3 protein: CASSKRTGYNEQFF. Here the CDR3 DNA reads TGTGCCAGCAGCAAAAGGACAGGGTACAATGAGCAGTTCTTC.

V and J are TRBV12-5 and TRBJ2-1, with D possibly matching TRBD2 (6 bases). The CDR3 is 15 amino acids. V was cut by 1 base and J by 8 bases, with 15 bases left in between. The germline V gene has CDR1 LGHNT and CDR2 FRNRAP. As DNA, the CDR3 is TGTGCTAGTGGTTTGGGAACTCAAGGAGGGGATGAGCAGTTCTTC. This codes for CASGLGTQGGDEQFF. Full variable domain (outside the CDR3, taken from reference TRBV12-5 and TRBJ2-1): DARVTQTPRHKVTEMGQEVTMRCQPILGHNTVFWYRQTMMQGLELLAYFRNRAPLDDSGMPKDRFSAEMPDATLATLKIQPSEPRDSAVYFCASGLGTQGGDEQFFGPGTRLTVL.

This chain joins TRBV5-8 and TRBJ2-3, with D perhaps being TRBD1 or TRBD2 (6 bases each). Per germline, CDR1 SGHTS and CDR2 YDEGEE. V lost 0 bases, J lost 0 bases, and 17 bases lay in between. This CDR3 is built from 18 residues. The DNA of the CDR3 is TGTGCCAGCAGCTTGGTTTGGGCCGGGGGCCTTAGCACAGATACGCAGTATTTT. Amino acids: CASSLVWAGGLSTDTQYF.

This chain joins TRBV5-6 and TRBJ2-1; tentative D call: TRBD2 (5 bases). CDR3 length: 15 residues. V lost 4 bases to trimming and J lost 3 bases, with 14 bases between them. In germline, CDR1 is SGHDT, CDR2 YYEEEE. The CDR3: CASSGWGAVYNEQFF. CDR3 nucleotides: TGTGCCAGCAGCGGCTGGGGAGCAGTCTACAATGAGCAGTTCTTC. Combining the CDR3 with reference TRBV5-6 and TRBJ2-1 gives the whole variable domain DAGVTQSPTHLIKTRGQQVTLRCSPKSGHDTVSWYQQALGQGPQFIFQYYEEEERQRGNFPDRFSGHQFPNYSSELNVNALLLGDSALYLCASSGWGAVYNEQFFGPGTRLTVL.

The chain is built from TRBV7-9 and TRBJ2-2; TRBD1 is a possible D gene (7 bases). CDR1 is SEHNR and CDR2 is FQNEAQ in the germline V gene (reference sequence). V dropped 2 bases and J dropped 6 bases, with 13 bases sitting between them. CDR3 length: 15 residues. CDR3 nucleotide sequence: TGTGCCAGCAGCTTACAGGGGGGAAAGGCCGGGGAGCTGTTTTTT. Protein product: CASSLQGGKAGELFF.

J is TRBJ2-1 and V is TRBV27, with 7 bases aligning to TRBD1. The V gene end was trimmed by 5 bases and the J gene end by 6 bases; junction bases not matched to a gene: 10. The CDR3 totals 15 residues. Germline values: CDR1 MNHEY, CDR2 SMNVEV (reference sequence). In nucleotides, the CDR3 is TGTGCCAGCAGTGACCGGGACAGAGCAGGCAATGAGCAGTTCTTC. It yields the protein CASSDRDRAGNEQFF.

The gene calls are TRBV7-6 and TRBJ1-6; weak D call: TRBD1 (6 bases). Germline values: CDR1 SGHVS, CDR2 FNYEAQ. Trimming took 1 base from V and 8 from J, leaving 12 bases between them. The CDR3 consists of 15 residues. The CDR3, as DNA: TGTGCCAGCAGCTTAGGCTTCAGGGGTGATTCACCCCTCCACTTT. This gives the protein CASSLGFRGDSPLHF.

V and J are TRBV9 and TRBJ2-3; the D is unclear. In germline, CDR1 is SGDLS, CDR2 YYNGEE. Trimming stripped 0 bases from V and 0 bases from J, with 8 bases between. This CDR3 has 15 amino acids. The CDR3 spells CASSVGPRSTDTQYF. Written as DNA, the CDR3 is TGTGCCAGCAGCGTAGGGCCGCGTAGCACAGATACGCAGTATTTT.

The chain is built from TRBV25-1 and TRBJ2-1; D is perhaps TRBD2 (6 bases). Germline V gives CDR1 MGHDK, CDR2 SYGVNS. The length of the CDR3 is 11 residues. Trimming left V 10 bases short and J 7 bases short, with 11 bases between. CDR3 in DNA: TGTGCCACCCACCTAGCGAATGAGCAGTTCTTC. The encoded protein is CATHLANEQFF.

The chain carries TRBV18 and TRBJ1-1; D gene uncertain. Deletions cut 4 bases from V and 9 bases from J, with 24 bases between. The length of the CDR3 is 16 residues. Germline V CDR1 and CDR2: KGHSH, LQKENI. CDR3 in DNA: TGTGCCAGCTCACTTAATTTACCCGGGGTACCGGGGAAAGCTTTCTTT. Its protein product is CASSLNLPGVPGKAFF.

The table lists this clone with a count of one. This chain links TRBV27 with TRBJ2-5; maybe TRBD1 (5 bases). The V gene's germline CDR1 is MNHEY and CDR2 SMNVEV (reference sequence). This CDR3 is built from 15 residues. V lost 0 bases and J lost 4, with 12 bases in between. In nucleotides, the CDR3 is TGTGCCAGCAGTTTATCTAGACAGTTTGTAGAGACCCAGTACTTC. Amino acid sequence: CASSLSRQFVETQYF.

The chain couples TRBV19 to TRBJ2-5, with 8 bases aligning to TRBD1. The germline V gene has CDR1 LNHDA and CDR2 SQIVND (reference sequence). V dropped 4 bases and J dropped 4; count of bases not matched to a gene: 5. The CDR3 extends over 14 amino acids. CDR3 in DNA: TGTGCCAGTAGTAGGGCAGGGGGCGTAGAGACCCAGTACTTC. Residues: CASSRAGGVETQYF. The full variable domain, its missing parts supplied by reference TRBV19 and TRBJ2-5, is DGGITQSPKYLFRKEGQNVTLSCEQNLNHDAMYWYRQDPGQGLRLIYYSQIVNDFQKGDIAEGYSVSREKKESFPLTVTSAQKNPTAFYLCASSRAGGVETQYFGPGTRLLVL.

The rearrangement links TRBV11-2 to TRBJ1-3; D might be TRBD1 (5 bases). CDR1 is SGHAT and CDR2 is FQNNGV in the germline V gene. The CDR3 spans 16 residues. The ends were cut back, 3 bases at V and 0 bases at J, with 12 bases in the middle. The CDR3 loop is CASSFSRGGSGNTIYF. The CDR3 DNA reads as TGTGCCAGCAGCTTTTCCCGGGGCGGCTCTGGAAACACCATATATTTT. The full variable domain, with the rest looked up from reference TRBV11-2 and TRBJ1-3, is EAGVAQSPRYKIIEKRQSVAFWCNPISGHATLYWYQQILGQGPKLLIQFQNNGVVDDSQLPKDRFSAERLKGVDSTLKIQPAKLEDSAVYLCASSFSRGGSGNTIYFGEGSWLTVV.

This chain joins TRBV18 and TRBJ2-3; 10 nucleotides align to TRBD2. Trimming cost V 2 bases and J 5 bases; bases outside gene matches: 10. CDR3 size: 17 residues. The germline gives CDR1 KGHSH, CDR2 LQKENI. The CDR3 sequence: CASSPSSGGGSGDTQYF. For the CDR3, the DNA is TGTGCCAGCTCACCATCTAGCGGGGGCGGTTCGGGAGATACGCAGTATTTT. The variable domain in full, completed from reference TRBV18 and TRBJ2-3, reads NAGVMQNPRHLVRRRGQEARLRCSPMKGHSHVYWYRQLPEEGLKFMVYLQKENIIDESGMPKERFSAEFPKEGPSILRIQQVVRGDSAAYFCASSPSSGGGSGDTQYFGPGTRLTVL.